This T cell receptor (beta chain) was retrieved from a study of Ad26.COV2.S vaccination and SARS-CoV-2 variants. Regarding the study as a whole: The TCR breadth and depth analyses may have produced an underestimate of total T cell responses.

Treatment of the sample: some 20 received Ad26.COV2.S at low or high dose, single or two shots; roughly 5 received placebo; per-sample allocation not given. The study sampled participants on day 63 after the first vaccine or placebo injection. Boston hosted the donor, who was an adult aged 18-55 years. Details on this clone: Its cognate antigen is unknown.

The repertoire was sequenced with immunoSEQ multiplex PCR; TCRdb's copy has only in-frame clones and lacks some. Of roughly 380,000 clones detected, roughly 88% appear once; the ten largest clones hold less than 4%. The CDR3 runs 14 residues. Trimming stripped 3 bases from V and 1 base from J, with 12 bases between. CDR1 and CDR2 from the germline V gene are SQVTM and ANQGSEA. Specimen: peripheral blood, collected in a trial of Ad26.COV2.S vaccine versus placebo. The receptor comes from a person between 18 and 65 years old who received the Ad26.COV2.S COVID-19 vaccine or a placebo. This chain links TRBV29-1 with TRBJ1-1; no firm D call. CDR3 sequence: CSVEVSAANTEAFF. As DNA, the CDR3 is TGCAGCGTTGAGGTCTCGGCAGCGAACACTGAAGCTTTCTTT.